This T cell receptor (beta chain) appears in the sequencing data of a study of early T cells in non-severe SARS-CoV-2 infection. In its sample, this clonotype was seen many times. CDR3 length: 13 residues. Germline V gives CDR1 DFQATT, CDR2 SNEGSKA (reference sequence). The trim removed 7 bases at V and 8 bases at J, leaving 8 bases unmatched. TCRdb re-analysed the 5' RACE reads in MiXCR, keeping a single row per CDR3 protein. In the table there are roughly 48,000 distinct CDR3 sequences, about 4.2% of which are singletons. The sequenced material came from whole blood. This receptor was obtained from an adult who was a healthcare worker with PCR-confirmed SARS-CoV-2 infection or an uninfected control (not recorded which). The rearrangement joins TRBV20-1 to TRBJ1-6, with 7 bases that match TRBD1. CDR3 sequence reads: CSGRQGGDSPLHF. For the CDR3, the DNA is TGCAGTGGCCGACAGGGCGGTGATTCACCCCTCCACTTT.